These 30 T cell receptor beta chains were sequenced from one sample in a study of identical twins. TCRdb fed the 5' RACE reads into MiXCR, producing one record per CDR3 protein. The sample shows approximately 670,000 distinct CDR3 sequences, 5.5% to 6.5% of them seen only once. The sequencing input was naive T cells sorted from blood. The receptors were gathered from a man in his late teens or twenties in good health.

Only a few counts were recorded for this clonotype. The genes are TRBV12-3 or TRBV12-4 and TRBJ2-4; a possible D gene is TRBD2 (6 bases). The CDR3 runs 15 residues. Trimming pared 8 bases from V and 1 base from J, leaving 15 bases between. Written as DNA, the CDR3 is TGTGCCAGCGTCTTTACGGGGGACGCCAAAAACATTCAGTACTTC. This sequence encodes CASVFTGDAKNIQYF.

The table lists this clonotype with many counts. V usage is TRBV10-3 and J usage is TRBJ2-2; the D is unclear. The CDR3 sequence is 13 residues long. The germline V and J ends were trimmed by 3 bases and 4 bases, with 6 bases remaining between them. From germline, CDR1 is ENHRY and CDR2 SYGVKD. For the CDR3, the DNA is TGTGCCATCAGTGAATCGGGCACCGGGGAGCTGTTTTTT. Its protein product is CAISESGTGELFF.

The chain couples TRBV12-3 or TRBV12-4 to TRBJ1-2; D unclear. The V end lost 5 bases, the J end lost 4 bases, and 11 bases lay between the germline ends. There are 13 residues in the CDR3. Here the CDR3 reads CASSPDGVYGYTF. The CDR3 coding sequence is TGTGCCAGCAGTCCGGACGGAGTCTATGGCTACACCTTC.

In this sample, this clonotype turned up a few times. The genes are TRBV7-9 and TRBJ2-5; D might be TRBD1 (5 bases). The germline CDR1 and CDR2 sequences are SEHNR and FQNEAQ (reference sequence). V lost 4 bases and J lost 5, with 20 bases in between. This CDR3 has 16 amino acids. The CDR3, as DNA: TGTGCCAGCAGCTCAAGTAATCAGGGTACCGACGAGACCCAGTACTTC. This codes for CASSSSNQGTDETQYF.

Remarks on this clonotype: An end of the junction does not agree with germline; a read error may underlie this. The rearrangement links TRBV13 to TRBJ2-1; possible D gene TRBD1, 7 bases. The length of the CDR3 is 17 residues. Per the germline V gene, CDR1 is PRHDT and CDR2 is FYEKMQ (reference sequence). In nucleotides, the CDR3 is TGTGACAGCAGGGGGGTGGGTAGCGAGAGCTCCTACAATGAGCAGTTCTTC. Translating gives CDSRGVGSESSYNEQFF.

This clonotype was seen more than once but under ten times. The chain links TRBV24-1 to TRBJ2-2, with TRBD1 as a possible D gene (6 bases). CDR3 length: 15 residues. Germline assignment: CDR1 KGHDR and CDR2 SFDVKD. Trimming shortened V by 2 bases and J by 2 bases, and 8 bases separated the two germline ends. The CDR3: CATSDWDINTGELFF. In DNA form, the CDR3 reads TGTGCCACCAGTGATTGGGACATCAACACCGGGGAGCTGTTTTTT.

This chain joins TRBV28 and TRBJ2-2; D unresolved. CDR1 is MDHEN, CDR2 SYDVKM, per germline. This CDR3 region has 13 residues. Deletions cut 7 bases from V and 5 bases from J, with 11 bases between. CDR3 in DNA: TGTGCCAGCACCCTCTCCGGGACCGGGGAGCTGTTTTTT. This codes for CASTLSGTGELFF.

This clonotype was recorded at least ten times. The genes are TRBV11-2 and TRBJ2-4; 8 nucleotides agree with TRBD2. Germline CDR1 SGHAT, CDR2 FQNNGV. Losses at the gene ends were 2 bases for V and 4 bases for J; bases not matched to a gene: 13. This CDR3 has 18 residues. The CDR3 spells CASSLFRGGRAQKNIQYF. As DNA, the CDR3 is TGTGCCAGCAGCTTATTCCGGGGGGGGAGGGCTCAGAAAAACATTCAGTACTTC.

The chain combines TRBV20-1 with TRBJ2-3; maybe TRBD2 (5 bases). Trimming cost V 3 bases and J 0 bases, with 19 bases left between them. Germline V gives CDR1 DFQATT, CDR2 SNEGSKA (reference sequence). The CDR3 runs 17 residues. The CDR3 region is CSASLPTLGSSTDTQYF. DNA for the CDR3: TGCAGTGCTAGCCTTCCTACCCTAGGGAGTAGCACAGATACGCAGTATTTT.

The chain employs TRBV6-1 and TRBJ2-1, with 11 bases matching TRBD2. The V and J ends lost 0 bases and 9 bases, in that order; junction bases with no gene match: 13. Germline values: CDR1 MNHNS, CDR2 SASEGT. This CDR3 comprises 18 residues. The CDR3 reads CASSEALLTSGRMGEQFF. The CDR3 coding sequence is TGTGCCAGCAGTGAAGCTCTTTTAACTAGCGGGAGAATGGGTGAGCAGTTCTTC.

The table lists this clonotype with a few counts. The chain links TRBV21-1 to TRBJ2-7; the table's D call of TRBD2 was not tested on the DNA. TRBV21-1 represents a pseudogene. The CDR3 extends over 16 amino acids. CDR3 in amino acids: CARGEGKEGFFYEQYV. The CDR3 DNA is TGTGCCAGAGGGGAGGGTAAGGAAGGTTTCTTCTACGAGCAGTACGTC.

The sample holds many counts of this clonotype. The chain uses TRBV10-3 and TRBJ2-2; 10 nucleotides agree with TRBD2. The CDR3 covers 14 residues. Germline values: CDR1 ENHRY, CDR2 SYGVKD. Trimming took 3 bases from V and 8 from J; bases not matched to a gene: 3. CDR3 nucleotides: TGTGCCATCAGTGAAACTAGCGGGAAAGGGGAGCTGTTTTTT. Its translation: CAISETSGKGELFF.

In DNA, the CDR3 is TGTGCCAGCAGCTTCGTCTTGGGGGAGACCCAGTACTTC. It is translated as CASSFVLGETQYF. The chain has TRBV7-6 and TRBJ2-5; no clear D. The V and J ends lost 3 bases and 5 bases respectively, with 10 bases between them. CDR1 is SGHVS, CDR2 FNYEAQ, per germline. The CDR3 has 13 amino acids.

The sample holds many counts of this clonotype. V is TRBV6-2 or TRBV6-3 and J is TRBJ1-2; 7 bases map to TRBD1. V lost 7 bases, J lost 9 bases, and 11 bases stayed unmatched. Germline assignment: CDR1 MNHEY and CDR2 SVGEGT. The CDR3 totals 13 residues. CDR3 nucleotides: TGTGCCAGCAAGGGACAGACTCCTGCTAGCTACACCTTC. It translates to CASKGQTPASYTF.

CDR3 coding DNA: TGCAGTGCTAGAGATAGCGGGAGCACCGGGGAGCTGTTTTTT. Its translation is CSARDSGSTGELFF. The J gene is TRBJ2-2, the V gene TRBV20-1; 9 bases fit TRBD2. CDR3 length: 14 residues. Germline CDR1 reads DFQATT; CDR2 reads SNEGSKA (reference sequence). J was trimmed by 4 bases and V by 0 bases; bases with no gene match: 0.

This clonotype was seen a few times. The chain links TRBV18 to TRBJ2-7, with D possibly TRBD1 on 6 matching bases. From germline, CDR1 is KGHSH and CDR2 LQKENI. The V end lost 3 bases, the J end lost 2 bases, and 14 bases lay between the germline ends. This CDR3 spans 15 amino acids. CDR3 amino acids: CASSPMGHNPYEQYF. For the CDR3, the DNA is TGTGCCAGCTCACCTATGGGACATAACCCCTACGAGCAGTACTTC.

Many counts were recorded for this clonotype. The chain recombines TRBV20-1 with TRBJ2-7, with a tentative D call TRBD1 (6 bases). Per the germline V gene, CDR1 is DFQATT and CDR2 is SNEGSKA (reference sequence). V lost 3 bases to trimming and J lost 4 bases, with 19 bases between them. The length of the CDR3 is 15 residues. The CDR3 DNA reads TGCAGTGCTAGCCCCGCCAGGGGCCAAATTTACGAGCAGTACTTC. It encodes CSASPARGQIYEQYF.

This clonotype was observed many times. The chain links TRBV5-1 to TRBJ1-4; tentative D call: TRBD1 (5 bases). The CDR3 consists of 13 residues. The germline CDR1 and CDR2 sequences are SGHRS and YFSETQ. V lost 3 bases, J lost 4 bases, and 7 bases lay in between. The CDR3 sequence: CASSSGSNEKLFF. In DNA, the CDR3 is TGCGCCAGCAGCTCAGGGAGTAATGAAAAACTGTTTTTT.

The sample holds a few counts of this clonotype. This chain uses TRBV6-1 with TRBJ2-2; D might be TRBD2 (5 bases). V dropped 3 bases and J dropped 4 bases, with 12 bases sitting between them. CDR1 MNHNS and CDR2 SASEGT come from the germline V gene. This CDR3 has 15 residues. CDR3 in amino acids: CASSEKRWGTGELFF. The DNA of the CDR3 is TGTGCCAGCAGTGAGAAGCGGTGGGGCACCGGGGAGCTGTTTTTT.

The rearrangement links TRBV6-1 to TRBJ2-1, with 7 bases identical to TRBD2. There are 14 residues in the CDR3. Germline V gene sequence: CDR1 MNHNS, CDR2 SASEGT. With 8 bases clipped from V and 0 bases from J, the junction kept 4 bases outside the gene matches. The CDR3 reads CASRGDGSYNEQFF. The CDR3 nucleotides read TGTGCCAGCCGGGGGGATGGCTCCTACAATGAGCAGTTCTTC.

This clonotype was observed a few times. V usage is TRBV7-9 and J usage is TRBJ2-2; D might be TRBD2 (5 bases). The germline gives CDR1 SEHNR, CDR2 FQNEAQ (reference sequence). Between the trimmed V and J ends, which lost 2 bases and 1 base, there was a span of 8 bases. The CDR3 is made up of 15 amino acids. The CDR3 loop reads CASSLKSGNTGELFF. The CDR3 region has the DNA TGTGCCAGCAGCTTAAAGAGCGGGAACACCGGGGAGCTGTTTTTT.

There are many counts of this clonotype. V usage is TRBV4-1 and J usage is TRBJ1-1; the D gene is possibly TRBD1 (5 bases). V was trimmed by 7 bases and J by 4 bases, leaving 13 bases between them. This CDR3 region has 13 residues. CDR1 and CDR2 from the germline V gene are MGHRA and YSYEKL. The CDR3 DNA reads as TGCGCCAGCAAACAGGCGGGAGTCACTGAAGCTTTCTTT. Amino acids: CASKQAGVTEAFF.

The sample holds many counts of this clonotype. The chain recombines TRBV6-4 with TRBJ1-2; D remains ambiguous. CDR1 is MRHNA and CDR2 is SNTAGT in the germline V gene. The CDR3 extends over 11 amino acids. The ends were cut back, 2 bases at V and 5 bases at J, with 3 bases in the middle. The CDR3 region has the DNA TGTGCCAGCAGTGACCATTATGGCTACACCTTC. It codes for CASSDHYGYTF.

This clonotype occurred a few times. The V and J genes are TRBV7-2 and TRBJ1-6; TRBD1 aligns across 11 bases. Unmatched junction bases numbered 3, after V lost 2 bases and J lost 9 bases. The CDR3 runs to 15 residues. Germline lookup yields CDR1 SGHTA and CDR2 FQGNSA. CDR3 sequence reads: CASSLIGTGGSPLHF. CDR3 in DNA: TGTGCCAGCAGCTTAATCGGGACAGGGGGTTCACCCCTCCACTTT.

This clonotype was recorded many times. The chain joins TRBV10-3 to TRBJ2-1; D is possibly TRBD2 (5 bases). The germline V gene encodes CDR1 ENHRY and CDR2 SYGVKD. The CDR3 totals 14 residues. V was clipped by 2 bases and J by 4 bases, with 9 bases between them. This chain's CDR3 is CAISEPEGYNEQFF. The CDR3 bases are TGTGCCATCAGTGAGCCTGAGGGATACAATGAGCAGTTCTTC.

There are many counts of this clonotype. CDR3 amino acids: CASSLLYRHRGSYPDTQYF. The CDR3 bases are TGTGCCAGCAGCTTATTGTACCGTCACAGGGGGAGTTATCCAGATACGCAGTATTTT. The chain couples TRBV11-2 to TRBJ2-3, with TRBD1 matching 8 bases. This CDR3 has 19 residues. The ends lost 2 bases at V and 4 bases at J; junction bases unmatched: 17. Germline V lookup: CDR1 SGHAT, CDR2 FQNNGV.

This clonotype has a handful of counts. The V gene is TRBV18, the J gene TRBJ2-1, with D unresolved. The CDR3 totals 14 residues. The ends were cut back, 0 bases at V and 2 bases at J, with 5 bases in the middle. Germline CDR1 KGHSH, CDR2 LQKENI. In nucleotides, the CDR3 is TGTGCCAGCTCACCACCTTCTACCTACAATGAGCAGTTCTTC. Protein: CASSPPSTYNEQFF.

This chain's CDR3 is CASSPALANTGELFF. The CDR3 DNA reads as TGTGCCAGCTCACCTGCGCTTGCGAACACCGGGGAGCTGTTTTTT. The gene calls are TRBV18 and TRBJ2-2; D gene ambiguous. Trimming took 3 bases from V and 0 from J, leaving 8 bases between them. The V gene's germline CDR1 is KGHSH and CDR2 LQKENI. This CDR3 is 15 amino acids long.

The chain employs TRBV30 and TRBJ2-6; D unclear. CDR1 and CDR2 from the germline V gene are GTSNPN and SVGIG (reference sequence). The CDR3 contains 16 residues. V lost 4 bases and J 0 bases, leaving 13 bases between the germline ends. CDR3 in amino acids: CAWTHGVPSGANVLTF. CDR3 bases: TGTGCCTGGACACACGGAGTGCCCTCTGGGGCCAACGTCCTGACTTTC. The entire variable domain, with the rest obtained from reference TRBV30 and TRBJ2-6, is as follows: SQTIHQWPATLVQPVGSPLSLECTVEGTSNPNLYWYRQAAGRGLQLLFYSVGIGQISSEVPQNLSASRPQDRQFILSSKKLLLSDSGFYLCAWTHGVPSGANVLTFGAGSRLTVL.

This clonotype was recorded a few times. In DNA, the CDR3 is TGCAGCGTTGAGAGTCAGCGGCAGAACACCGGGGAGCTGTTTTTT. Translated: CSVESQRQNTGELFF. The chain couples TRBV29-1 to TRBJ2-2, with D possibly TRBD2 on 5 matching bases. Between the trimmed V and J ends, which lost 3 bases and 1 base, there was a span of 12 bases. CDR1 and CDR2 (germline): SQVTM, ANQGSEA. The CDR3 sequence is 15 residues long.